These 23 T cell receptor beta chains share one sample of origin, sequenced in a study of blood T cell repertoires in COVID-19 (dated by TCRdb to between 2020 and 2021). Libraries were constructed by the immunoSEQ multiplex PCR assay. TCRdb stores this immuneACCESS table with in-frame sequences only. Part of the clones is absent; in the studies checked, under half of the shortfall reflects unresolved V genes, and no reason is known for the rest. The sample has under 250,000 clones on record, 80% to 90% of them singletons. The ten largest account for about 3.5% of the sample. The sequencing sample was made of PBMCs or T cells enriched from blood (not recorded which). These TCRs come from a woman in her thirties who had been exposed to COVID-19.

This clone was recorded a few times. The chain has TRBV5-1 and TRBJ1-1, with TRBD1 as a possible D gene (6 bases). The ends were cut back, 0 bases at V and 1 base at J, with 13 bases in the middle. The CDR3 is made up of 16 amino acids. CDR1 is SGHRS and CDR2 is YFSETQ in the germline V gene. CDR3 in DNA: TGCGCCAGCAGCTTGGCCCCGACAGGTCCGAACACTGAAGCTTTCTTT. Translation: CASSLAPTGPNTEAFF.

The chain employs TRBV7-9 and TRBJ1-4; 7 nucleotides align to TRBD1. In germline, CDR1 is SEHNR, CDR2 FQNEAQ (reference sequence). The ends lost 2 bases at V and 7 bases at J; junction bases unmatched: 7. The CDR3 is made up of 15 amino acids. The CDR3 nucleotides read TGTGCCAGCAGCTTACAACAGGGGCCGGGTGAAAAACTGTTTTTT. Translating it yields CASSLQQGPGEKLFF. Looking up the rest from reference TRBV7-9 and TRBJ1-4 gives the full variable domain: DTGVSQNPRHKITKRGQNVTFRCDPISEHNRLYWYRQTLGQGPEFLTYFQNEAQLEKSRLLSDRFSAERPKGSFSTLEIQRTEQGDSAMYLCASSLQQGPGEKLFFGSGTQLSVL.

For the CDR3, the DNA is TGTGCCAGCGGGACAGGTAGCAATCAGCCCCAGCATTTT. Translation: CASGTGSNQPQHF. The J gene is TRBJ1-5, the V gene TRBV12-3 or TRBV12-4, with 8 bases matching TRBD1. The CDR3 spans 13 residues. Losses at the gene ends were 8 bases for V and 0 bases for J; bases not matched to a gene: 0.

CDR3: CASSTTGVGNQPQHF. CDR3 nucleotide sequence: TGTGCCAGCAGCACGACAGGGGTCGGCAATCAGCCCCAGCATTTT. V and J are TRBV6-5 and TRBJ1-5, with 8 bases lining up with TRBD1. V lost 6 bases to trimming and J lost 2 bases; unmatched junction nucleotides: 6. The germline V gene encodes CDR1 MNHEY and CDR2 SVGAGI. The length of the CDR3 is 15 residues.

The CDR3 nucleotides read TGCGCCAGCAGCTTGGGCCCCCAGGGGCCCGCAATCGAAAAACTGTTTTTT. It yields the protein CASSLGPQGPAIEKLFF. The chain carries TRBV5-1 and TRBJ1-4; maybe TRBD1 (6 bases). V dropped 0 bases and J dropped 8 bases, with 20 bases sitting between them. Germline V CDR1 and CDR2: SGHRS, YFSETQ. CDR3 length equals 17 residues.

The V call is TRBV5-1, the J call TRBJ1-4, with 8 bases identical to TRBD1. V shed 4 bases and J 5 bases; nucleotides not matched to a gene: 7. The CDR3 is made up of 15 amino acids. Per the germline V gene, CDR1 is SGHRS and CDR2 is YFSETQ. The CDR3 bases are TGCGCCAGCAGCCGAACAGGGGGGCTCAATGAAAAACTGTTTTTT. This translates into CASSRTGGLNEKLFF.

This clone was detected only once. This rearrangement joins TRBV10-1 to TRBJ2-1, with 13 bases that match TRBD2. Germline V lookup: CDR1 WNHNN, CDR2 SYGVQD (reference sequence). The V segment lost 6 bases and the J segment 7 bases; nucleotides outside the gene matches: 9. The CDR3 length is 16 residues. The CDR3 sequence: CASSRTLAGGLNEQFF. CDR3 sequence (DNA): TGCGCCAGCAGCCGCACACTAGCGGGAGGGTTAAATGAGCAGTTCTTC.

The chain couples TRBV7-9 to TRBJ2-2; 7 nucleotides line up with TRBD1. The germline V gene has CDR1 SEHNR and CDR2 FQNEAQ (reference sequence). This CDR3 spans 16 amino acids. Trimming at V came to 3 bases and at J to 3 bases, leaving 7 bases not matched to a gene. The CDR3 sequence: CASSFTGAWDTGELFF. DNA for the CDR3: TGTGCCAGCAGCTTTACAGGGGCTTGGGACACCGGGGAGCTGTTTTTT.

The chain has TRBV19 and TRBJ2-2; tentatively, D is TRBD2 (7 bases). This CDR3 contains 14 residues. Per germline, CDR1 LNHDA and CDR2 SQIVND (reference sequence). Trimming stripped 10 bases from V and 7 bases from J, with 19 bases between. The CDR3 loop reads CATGEGGRIGELFF. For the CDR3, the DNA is TGTGCCACAGGGGAGGGAGGGCGTATCGGGGAGCTGTTTTTT.

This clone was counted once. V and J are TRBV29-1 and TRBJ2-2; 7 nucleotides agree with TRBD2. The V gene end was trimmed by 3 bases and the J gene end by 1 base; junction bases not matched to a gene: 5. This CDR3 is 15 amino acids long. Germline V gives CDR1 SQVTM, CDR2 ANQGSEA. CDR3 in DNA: TGCAGCGTTGAGGCCGGGACTAAGAACACCGGGGAGCTGTTTTTT. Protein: CSVEAGTKNTGELFF.

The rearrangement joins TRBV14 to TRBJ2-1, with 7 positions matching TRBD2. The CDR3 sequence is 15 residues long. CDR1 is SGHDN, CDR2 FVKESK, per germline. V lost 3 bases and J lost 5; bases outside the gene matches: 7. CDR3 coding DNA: TGTGCCAGCAGCCATTCGCGGGGGTGGGACAATGAGCAGTTCTTC. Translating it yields CASSHSRGWDNEQFF.

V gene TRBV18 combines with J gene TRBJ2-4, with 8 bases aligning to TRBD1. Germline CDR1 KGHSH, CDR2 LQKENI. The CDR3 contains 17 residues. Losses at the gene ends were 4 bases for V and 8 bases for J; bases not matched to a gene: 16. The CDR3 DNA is TGTGCCAGCTCACTTGTCGGGACAGGCAGCGTAGGCCACATTCAGTACTTC. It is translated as CASSLVGTGSVGHIQYF.

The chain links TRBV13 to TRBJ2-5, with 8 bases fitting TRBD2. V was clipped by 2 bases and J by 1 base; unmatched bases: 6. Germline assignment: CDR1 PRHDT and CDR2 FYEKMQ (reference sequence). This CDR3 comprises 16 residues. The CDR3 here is CASSLRSGGPQETQYF. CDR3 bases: TGTGCCAGCAGCTTAAGGAGCGGGGGACCCCAAGAGACCCAGTACTTC.

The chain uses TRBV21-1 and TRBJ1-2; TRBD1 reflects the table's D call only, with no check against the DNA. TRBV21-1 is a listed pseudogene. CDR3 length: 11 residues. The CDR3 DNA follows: TGTGCCAGCAGCAAAGGGGGCGGCTACACCTTC. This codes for CASSKGGGYTF.

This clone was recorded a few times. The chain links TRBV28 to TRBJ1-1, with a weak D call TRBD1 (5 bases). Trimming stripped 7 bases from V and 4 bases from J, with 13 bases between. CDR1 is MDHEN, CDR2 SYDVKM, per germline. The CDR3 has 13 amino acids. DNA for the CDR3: TGTGCCAGCACCTCGGGGGAGAGCACTGAAGCTTTCTTT. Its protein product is CASTSGESTEAFF.

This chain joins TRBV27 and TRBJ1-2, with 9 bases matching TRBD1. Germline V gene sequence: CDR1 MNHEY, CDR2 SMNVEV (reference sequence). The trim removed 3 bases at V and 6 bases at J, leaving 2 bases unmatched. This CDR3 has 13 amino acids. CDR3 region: CASSLGTGNGYTF. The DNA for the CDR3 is TGTGCCAGCAGTTTGGGGACAGGGAATGGCTACACCTTC.

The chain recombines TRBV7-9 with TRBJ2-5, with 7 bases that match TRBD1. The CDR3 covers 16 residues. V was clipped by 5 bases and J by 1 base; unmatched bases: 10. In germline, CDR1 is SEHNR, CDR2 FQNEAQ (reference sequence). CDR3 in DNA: TGTGCCAGCAGCATCCTCGAGGGGACAGTCCAAGAGACCCAGTACTTC. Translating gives CASSILEGTVQETQYF.

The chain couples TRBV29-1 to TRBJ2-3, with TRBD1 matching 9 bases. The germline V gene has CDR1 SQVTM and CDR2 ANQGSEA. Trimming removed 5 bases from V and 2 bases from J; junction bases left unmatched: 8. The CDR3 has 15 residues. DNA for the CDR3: TGCAGCGTTCCGTGGGACAGGGAACACACAGATACGCAGTATTTT. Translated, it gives CSVPWDREHTDTQYF.

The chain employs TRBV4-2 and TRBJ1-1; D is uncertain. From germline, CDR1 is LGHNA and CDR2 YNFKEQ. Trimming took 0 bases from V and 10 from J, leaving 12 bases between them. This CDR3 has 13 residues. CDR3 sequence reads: CASSQDEAGGAFF. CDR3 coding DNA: TGTGCCAGCAGCCAAGATGAGGCCGGCGGAGCTTTCTTT.

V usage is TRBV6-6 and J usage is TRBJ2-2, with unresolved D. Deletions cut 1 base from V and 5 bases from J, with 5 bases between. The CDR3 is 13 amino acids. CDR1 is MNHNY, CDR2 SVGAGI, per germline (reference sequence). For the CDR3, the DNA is TGTGCCAGCAGTTACTTACGGACCGGGGAGCTGTTTTTT. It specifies CASSYLRTGELFF.

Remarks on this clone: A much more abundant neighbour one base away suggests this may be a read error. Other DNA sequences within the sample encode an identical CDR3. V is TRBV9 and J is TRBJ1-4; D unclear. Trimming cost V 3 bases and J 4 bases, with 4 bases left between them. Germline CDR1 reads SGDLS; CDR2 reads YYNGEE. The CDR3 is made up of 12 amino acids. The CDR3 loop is CASSANNEKLFF. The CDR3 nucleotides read TGTGCCAGCAGCGCAAATAATGAAAAACTGTTTTTT.

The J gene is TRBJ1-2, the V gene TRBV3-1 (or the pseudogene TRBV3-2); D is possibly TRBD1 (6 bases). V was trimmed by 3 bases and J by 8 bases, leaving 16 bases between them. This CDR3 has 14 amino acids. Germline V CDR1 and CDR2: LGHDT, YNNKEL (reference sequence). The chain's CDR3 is CASSHPTGSGGYTF. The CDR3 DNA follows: TGTGCCAGCAGCCATCCAACAGGGAGCGGAGGCTACACCTTC.

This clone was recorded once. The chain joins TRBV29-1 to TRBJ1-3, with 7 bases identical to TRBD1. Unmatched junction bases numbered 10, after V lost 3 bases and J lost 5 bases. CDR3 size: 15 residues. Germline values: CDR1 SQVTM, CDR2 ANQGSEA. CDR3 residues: CSVEAETGSRNTIYF. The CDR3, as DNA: TGCAGCGTTGAGGCCGAGACAGGGTCGCGAAACACCATATATTTT.